This T cell receptor beta chain derives from a study of blood T cells in healthy people across ages (dated by TCRdb to between 2015 and 2016). Regarding the study in general: In model experiments, roughly one uniquely barcoded TCR beta cDNA molecule per two T cells was captured by template switching. The donors were divided into four age groups: young (average approximately 17 years), middle-aged (under 40), aged (around 59) and long-lived (roughly 82). The study measured age-related changes in TCR beta repertoire diversity using deep sequencing normalized with unique cDNA molecular identifiers. The study analyzed two additional independent replicas of 1 million unique cDNA reads from the same blood draw for two donors, one aged 18 to 30 and one aged 80 or older. Donors of different ages were randomly distributed across sequencing lanes to avoid experimental bias.

As for this clonotype: The antigen this receptor binds is unknown. It has no much larger one-base neighbor in the sample; base qualities were not kept.

From a lookup of the germline V gene, CDR1 and CDR2 are MGHRA and YSYEKL. The CDR3 goes from the cysteine to the phenylalanine over 14 residues. Kept here is only the CDR3 DNA, which spans 42 bases and is read in frame from base 1. What the work shows at the level of the full study, not this receptor alone: Bulk unsorted PBMC profiling prevented conclusive comparison of naive and antigen-experienced compartments. Donor CMV infection status was unknown, potentially confounding age-related changes in expanded clonotypes. There was a strong correlation between observed TCR beta diversity and the percentage of naive T cells measured by flow cytometry. Estimates of total diversity from one million sequenced T cells were regarded as lower bounds and underestimates. The long-lived group showed more naive CD4+ T cells, fewer expanded clones and increased TCR diversity than the aged group, suggesting age selection. Observed TCR beta diversity per million T cells fell roughly linearly with age, and a significant reduction was already apparent by age about 43.

Receptor amplification or capture employed 5' RACE. The data were produced on an Illumina HiSeq 2500. A second PCR of roughly 7 to 11 cycles was performed with a sample-barcoded 5' primer and a J-beta primer mix. A unique molecular identifier was introduced onto each TCR beta cDNA molecule by a template-switch 5' adaptor carrying 12 random nucleotides. At least 2.5 million CDR3-containing paired-end reads were obtained from each sample. First-strand cDNA was synthesized from all RNA with the Mint cDNA synthesis kit, primed by a TRBC-specific oligonucleotide. All cDNA was treated with uracil-DNA glycosylase and then went through a first 18-cycle PCR with the universal primers M1SS and BC2_uni_R. In the paper's pipeline: For normalization, 1 million high-quality reads were randomly selected from each sample, with every read carrying a distinct molecular identifier. Instead of being binned into consensus sequences, reads that shared molecular identifiers were thrown out. MiTCR, with a Q25 quality threshold and the strictest error-elimination algorithm, was used for CDR3 identification, clonotype clustering and error correction. Lower-bound total TCR beta diversity was estimated with a nonparametric unseen species model using Euler transformation. Starting from the raw public reads, TCRdb applied fastp trimming at Q25, assembled clones with MiXCR and retained in-frame beta chains. One record per CDR3 amino acid sequence lists the most common genes and DNA. TCRdb's processing, not the authors', yielded these V and J calls. The sample table shows around 790,000 distinct CDR3 sequences, and under 45% are seen once. The top ten clones comprise around 21% of the sample.

Donors were a few dozen systemically healthy Caucasian individuals from Russia aged roughly 6 to 90 years. Ten milliliters of peripheral blood were drawn from each donor into EDTA-treated Vacutainer tubes. Ficoll-Paque density-gradient centrifugation was used to isolate PBMCs, with at least 6 million per sample. Trizol reagent was used to extract total RNA from the PBMCs, yielding at least 5.5 micrograms per sample. The percentages of naive CD45RAhigh/CD27high T cells were determined by flow cytometry on a PBMC aliquot from every donor. The sequence joins TRBV4-1 to TRBJ2-2; TRBD1 is a weak D gene call, 5 bases matching. The J call is uncertain, as TRBJ1-4 better fits the DNA end. Material: blood. The receptor's source is a man between 60 and 75 years old in good health. The CDR3 amino acid sequence is: CASSHGTVGEKLFF. The bases read TGCGCCAGCAGCCACGGGACTGTGGGTGAAAAACTGTTTTTT.